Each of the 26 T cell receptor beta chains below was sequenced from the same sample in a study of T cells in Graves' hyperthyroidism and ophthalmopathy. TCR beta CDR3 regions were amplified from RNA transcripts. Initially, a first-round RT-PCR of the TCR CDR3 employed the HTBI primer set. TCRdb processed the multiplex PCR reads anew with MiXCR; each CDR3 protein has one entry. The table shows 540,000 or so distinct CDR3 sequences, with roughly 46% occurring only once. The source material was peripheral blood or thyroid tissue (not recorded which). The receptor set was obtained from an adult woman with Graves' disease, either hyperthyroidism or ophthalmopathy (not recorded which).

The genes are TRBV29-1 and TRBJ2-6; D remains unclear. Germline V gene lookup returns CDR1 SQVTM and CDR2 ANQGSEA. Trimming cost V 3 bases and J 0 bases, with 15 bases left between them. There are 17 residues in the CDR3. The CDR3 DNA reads TGCAGCGTTGACCAAACAAGTTCGTGCTCTGGGGCCAACGTCCTGACTTTC. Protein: CSVDQTSSCSGANVLTF.

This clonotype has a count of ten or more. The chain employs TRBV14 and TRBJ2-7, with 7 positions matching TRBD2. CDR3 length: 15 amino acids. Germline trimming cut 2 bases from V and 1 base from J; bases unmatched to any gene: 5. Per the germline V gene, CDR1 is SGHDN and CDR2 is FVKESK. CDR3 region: CASSQWTSLSYEQYF. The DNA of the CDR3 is TGTGCCAGCAGCCAATGGACTAGTTTATCCTACGAGCAGTACTTC.

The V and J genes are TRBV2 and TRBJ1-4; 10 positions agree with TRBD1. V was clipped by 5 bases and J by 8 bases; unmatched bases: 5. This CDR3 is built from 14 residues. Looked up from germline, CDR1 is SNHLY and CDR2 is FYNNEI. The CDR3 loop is CASSFGTGAEKLFF. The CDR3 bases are TGTGCCAGCAGTTTTGGGACAGGGGCGGAAAAACTGTTTTTT.

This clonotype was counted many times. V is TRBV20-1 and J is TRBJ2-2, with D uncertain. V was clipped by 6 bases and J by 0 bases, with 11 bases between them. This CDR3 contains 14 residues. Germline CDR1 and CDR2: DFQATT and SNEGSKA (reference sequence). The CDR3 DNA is TGCAGTGCCAAGAGGACGGCGAACACCGGGGAGCTGTTTTTT. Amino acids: CSAKRTANTGELFF.

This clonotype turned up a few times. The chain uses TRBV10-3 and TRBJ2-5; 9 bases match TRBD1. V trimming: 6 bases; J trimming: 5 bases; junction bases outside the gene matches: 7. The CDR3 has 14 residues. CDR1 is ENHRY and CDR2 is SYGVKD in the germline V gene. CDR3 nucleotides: TGTGCCATCAGACCGGGACAGGGCACTGAGACCCAGTACTTC. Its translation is CAIRPGQGTETQYF.

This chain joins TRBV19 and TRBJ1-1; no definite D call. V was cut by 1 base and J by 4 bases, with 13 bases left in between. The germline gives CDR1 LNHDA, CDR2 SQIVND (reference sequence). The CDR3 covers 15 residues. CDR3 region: CASSIVGGRSTEAFF. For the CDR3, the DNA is TGTGCCAGTAGTATAGTAGGAGGTCGTTCCACTGAAGCTTTCTTT.

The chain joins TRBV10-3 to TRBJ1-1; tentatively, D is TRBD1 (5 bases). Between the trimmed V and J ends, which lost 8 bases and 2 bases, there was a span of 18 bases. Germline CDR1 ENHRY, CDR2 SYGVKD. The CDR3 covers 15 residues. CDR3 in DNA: TGTGCCATCGCGGGGCAACTGACAGAAAACACTGAAGCTTTCTTT. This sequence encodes CAIAGQLTENTEAFF.

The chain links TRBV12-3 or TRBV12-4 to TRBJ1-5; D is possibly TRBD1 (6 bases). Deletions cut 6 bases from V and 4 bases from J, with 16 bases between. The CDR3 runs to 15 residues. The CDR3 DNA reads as TGTGCCAGCAGCCCGGTGAGGGGGGCGAATCAGCCCCAGCATTTT. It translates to CASSPVRGANQPQHF.

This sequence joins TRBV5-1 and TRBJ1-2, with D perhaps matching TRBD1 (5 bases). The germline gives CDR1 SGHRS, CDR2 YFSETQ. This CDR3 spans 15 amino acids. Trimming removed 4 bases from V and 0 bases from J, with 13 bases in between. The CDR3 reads CASSLDTLANYGYTF. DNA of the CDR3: TGCGCCAGCAGCCTGGACACTCTTGCTAACTATGGCTACACCTTC.

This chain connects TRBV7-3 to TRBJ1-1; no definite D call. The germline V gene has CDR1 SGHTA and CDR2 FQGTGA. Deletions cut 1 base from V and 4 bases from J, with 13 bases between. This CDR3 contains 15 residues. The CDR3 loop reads CASSLSPGPGTEAFF. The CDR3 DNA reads TGTGCCAGCAGCTTAAGCCCTGGTCCCGGCACTGAAGCTTTCTTT.

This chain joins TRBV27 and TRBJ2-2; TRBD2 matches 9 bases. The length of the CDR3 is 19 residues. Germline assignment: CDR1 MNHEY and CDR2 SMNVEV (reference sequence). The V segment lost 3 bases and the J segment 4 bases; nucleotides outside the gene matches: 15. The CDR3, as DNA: TGTGCCAGCAGTTTGCGGGGGGGGCTAGCGGGAAGAGGCACCGGGGAGCTGTTTTTT. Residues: CASSLRGGLAGRGTGELFF.

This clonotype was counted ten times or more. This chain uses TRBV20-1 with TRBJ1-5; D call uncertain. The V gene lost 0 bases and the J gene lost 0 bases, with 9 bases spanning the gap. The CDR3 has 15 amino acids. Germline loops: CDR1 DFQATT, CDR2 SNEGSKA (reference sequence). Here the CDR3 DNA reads TGCAGTGCTAGAGATCGGGTGAATAGCAATCAGCCCCAGCATTTT. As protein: CSARDRVNSNQPQHF.

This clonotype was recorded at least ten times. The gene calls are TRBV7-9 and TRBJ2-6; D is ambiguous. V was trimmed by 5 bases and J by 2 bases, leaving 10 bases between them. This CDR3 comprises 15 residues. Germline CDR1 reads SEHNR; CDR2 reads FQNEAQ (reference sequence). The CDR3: CASSPQVTGANVLTF. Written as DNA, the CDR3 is TGTGCCAGCAGCCCGCAGGTGACTGGGGCCAACGTCCTGACTTTC.

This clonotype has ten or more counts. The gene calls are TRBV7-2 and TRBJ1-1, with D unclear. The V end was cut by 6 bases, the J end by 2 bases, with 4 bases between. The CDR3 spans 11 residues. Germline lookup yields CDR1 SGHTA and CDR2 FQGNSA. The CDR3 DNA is TGTGCCAGCAGGCGAAACACTGAAGCTTTCTTT. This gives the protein CASRRNTEAFF.

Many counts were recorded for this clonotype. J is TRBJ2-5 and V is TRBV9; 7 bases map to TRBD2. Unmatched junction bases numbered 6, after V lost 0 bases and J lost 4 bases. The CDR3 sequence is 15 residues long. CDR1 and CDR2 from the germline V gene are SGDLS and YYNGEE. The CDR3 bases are TGTGCCAGCAGCGTAGATAAGGGGAGGGGAGAGACCCAGTACTTC. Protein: CASSVDKGRGETQYF. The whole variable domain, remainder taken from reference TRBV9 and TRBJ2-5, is DSGVTQTPKHLITATGQRVTLRCSPRSGDLSVYWYQQSLDQGLQFLIQYYNGEERAKGNILERFSAQQFPDLHSELNLSSLELGDSALYFCASSVDKGRGETQYFGPGTRLLVL.

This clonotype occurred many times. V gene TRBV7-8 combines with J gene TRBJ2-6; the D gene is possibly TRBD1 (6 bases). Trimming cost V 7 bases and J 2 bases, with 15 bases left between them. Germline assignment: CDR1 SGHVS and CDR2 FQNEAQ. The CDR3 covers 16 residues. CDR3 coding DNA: TGTGCCAGCACCCCTTTCGCAGGGGCTGGGGCCAACGTCCTGACTTTC. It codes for CASTPFAGAGANVLTF.

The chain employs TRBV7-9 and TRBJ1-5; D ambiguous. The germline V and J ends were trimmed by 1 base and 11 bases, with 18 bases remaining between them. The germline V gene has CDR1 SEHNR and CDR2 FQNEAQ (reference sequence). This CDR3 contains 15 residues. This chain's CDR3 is CASSLGRGIQETQHF. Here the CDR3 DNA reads TGTGCCAGCAGCTTAGGCCGGGGAATCCAAGAGACCCAGCATTTT.

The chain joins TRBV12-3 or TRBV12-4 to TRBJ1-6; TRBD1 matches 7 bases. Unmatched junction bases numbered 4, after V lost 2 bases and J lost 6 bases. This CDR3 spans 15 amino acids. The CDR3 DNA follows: TGTGCCAGCAGTTTAACCCGGGACAGTAATTCACCCCTCCACTTT. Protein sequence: CASSLTRDSNSPLHF.

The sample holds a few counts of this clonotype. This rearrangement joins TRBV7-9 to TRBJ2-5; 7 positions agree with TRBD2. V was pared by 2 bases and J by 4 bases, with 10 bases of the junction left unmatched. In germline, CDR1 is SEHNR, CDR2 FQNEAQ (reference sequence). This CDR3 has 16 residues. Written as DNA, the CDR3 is TGTGCCAGCAGCTTACGGACGACCAGGGAGGGAGAGACCCAGTACTTC. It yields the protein CASSLRTTREGETQYF.

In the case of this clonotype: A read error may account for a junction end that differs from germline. The CDR3 spells CASSYGTDNTGEPLF. CDR3 sequence (DNA): TGTGCCAGCAGTTACGGGACGGATAACACCGGGGAGCCGCTTTTT. The chain has TRBV2 and TRBJ2-2; perhaps D is TRBD1 or TRBD2 (5 bases each). CDR1 SNHLY and CDR2 FYNNEI come from the germline V gene. The CDR3 is 15 amino acids.

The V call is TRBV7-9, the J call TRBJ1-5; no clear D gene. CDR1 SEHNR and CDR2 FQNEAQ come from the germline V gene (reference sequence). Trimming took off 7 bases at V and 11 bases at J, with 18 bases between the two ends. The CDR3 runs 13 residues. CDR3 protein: CASNLRTRRTQHF. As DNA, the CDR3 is TGTGCCAGCAACCTTAGGACGCGCCGGACCCAGCATTTT. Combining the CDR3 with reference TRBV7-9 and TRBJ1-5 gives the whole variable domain DTGVSQNPRHKITKRGQNVTFRCDPISEHNRLYWYRQTLGQGPEFLTYFQNEAQLEKSRLLSDRFSAERPKGSFSTLEIQRTEQGDSAMYLCASNLRTRRTQHFGDGTRLSIL.

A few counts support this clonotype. The DNA for the CDR3 is TGCAGCGTTGAGGAACTCGCTGGAGGCTACACCTTC. The encoded protein is CSVEELAGGYTF. The V gene is TRBV29-1, the J gene TRBJ1-2; no reliable D call. This CDR3 has 12 amino acids. CDR1 and CDR2 from the germline V gene are SQVTM and ANQGSEA. V was trimmed by 3 bases and J by 8 bases, leaving 13 bases between them.

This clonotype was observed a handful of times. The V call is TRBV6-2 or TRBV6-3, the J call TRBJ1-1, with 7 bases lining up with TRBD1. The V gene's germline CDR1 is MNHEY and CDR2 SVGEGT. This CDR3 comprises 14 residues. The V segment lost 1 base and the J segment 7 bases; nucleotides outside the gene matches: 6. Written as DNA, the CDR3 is TGTGCCAGCAGTTACTACTTCGGGGACAGTGAAGCTTTCTTT. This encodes CASSYYFGDSEAFF.

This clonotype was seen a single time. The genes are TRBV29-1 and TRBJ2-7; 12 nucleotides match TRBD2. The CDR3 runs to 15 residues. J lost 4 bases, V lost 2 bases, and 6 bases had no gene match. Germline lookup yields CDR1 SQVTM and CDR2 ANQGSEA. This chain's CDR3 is CSVESLAGGEYEQYF. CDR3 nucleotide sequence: TGCAGCGTTGAATCGCTAGCGGGAGGGGAATACGAGCAGTACTTC.

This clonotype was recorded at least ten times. The CDR3 sequence is CSARMRSSYEQYF. CDR3 DNA: TGCAGTGCTAGGATGAGGAGCTCCTACGAGCAGTACTTC. The V call is TRBV20-1, the J call TRBJ2-7, with no clear D. The V gene's germline CDR1 is DFQATT and CDR2 SNEGSKA (reference sequence). The CDR3 covers 13 residues. V lost 3 bases, J lost 0 bases, and 9 bases lay in between.

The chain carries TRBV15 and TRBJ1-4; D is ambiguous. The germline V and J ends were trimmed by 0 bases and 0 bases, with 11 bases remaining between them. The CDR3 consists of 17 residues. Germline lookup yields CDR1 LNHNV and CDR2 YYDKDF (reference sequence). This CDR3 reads CATSRDETFATNEKLFF. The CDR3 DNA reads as TGTGCCACCAGCAGAGACGAAACCTTTGCAACTAATGAAAAACTGTTTTTT.